This TCR beta chain was profiled in a study of control samples from healthy donors and cancer patients. Generated by immunoSEQ multiplex PCR, the TCRdb table keeps only in-frame clones and is missing some. This sample's table has fewer than 250,000 clones. Trimming stripped 5 bases from V and 4 bases from J, with 12 bases between. CDR1 is SGHVS, CDR2 FNYEAQ, per germline. This CDR3 is 13 amino acids long. The genes are TRBV7-6 and TRBJ2-7, with D possibly being TRBD2 (6 bases). The material sequenced was blood. This receptor was taken from a woman aged 25 to 39 in good health. The CDR3 loop is CASSPSGLYEQYF. In DNA, the CDR3 is TGTGCCAGCAGCCCTTCGGGACTTTACGAGCAGTACTTC.